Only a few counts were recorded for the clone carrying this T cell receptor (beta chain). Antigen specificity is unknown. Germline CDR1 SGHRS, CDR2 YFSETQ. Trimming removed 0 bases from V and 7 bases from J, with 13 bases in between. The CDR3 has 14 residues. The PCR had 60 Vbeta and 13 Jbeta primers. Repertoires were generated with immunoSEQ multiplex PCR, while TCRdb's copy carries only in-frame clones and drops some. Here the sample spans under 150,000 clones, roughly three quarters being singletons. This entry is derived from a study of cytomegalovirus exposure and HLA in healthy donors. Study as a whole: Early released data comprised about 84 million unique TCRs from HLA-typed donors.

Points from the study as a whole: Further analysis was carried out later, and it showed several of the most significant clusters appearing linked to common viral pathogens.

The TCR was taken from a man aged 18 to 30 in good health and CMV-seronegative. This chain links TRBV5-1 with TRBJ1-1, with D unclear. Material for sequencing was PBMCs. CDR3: CASSLAGHNNEAFF. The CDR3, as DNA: TGCGCCAGCAGCTTGGCTGGGCATAATAATGAAGCTTTCTTT.